These 2 T cell receptor beta chains share one sample of origin, sequenced in a study of T cells in Graves' hyperthyroidism and ophthalmopathy. Amplification targeted TCR beta CDR3 regions from RNA transcripts. RT-PCR in the first round (using the HTBI primer set) targeted the TCR CDR3. MiXCR, run by TCRdb on the multiplex PCR reads, gives a single entry per CDR3 protein. This sample yields about half a million distinct CDR3 sequences, of which roughly 20% are seen a single time; approximately 26% belongs to the top ten. Source material: blood. The receptors stem from a man between 18 and 35 years old with Graves' hyperthyroidism.

Many counts were recorded for this clonotype. This chain's CDR3 is CAAAGPNQPQHF. In DNA, the CDR3 is TGTGCCGCTGCAGGGCCCAATCAGCCCCAGCATTTT. This chain joins TRBV30 and TRBJ1-5, with TRBD1 as a possible D gene (5 bases). The V end was cut by 8 bases, the J end by 3 bases, with 11 bases between. This CDR3 has 12 residues. CDR1 is GTSNPN, CDR2 SVGIG, per germline (reference sequence).

V usage is TRBV11-2 and J usage is TRBJ1-2; D is undetermined. Deletions cut 5 bases from V and 6 bases from J, with 19 bases between. Germline-derived CDR1 and CDR2 are SGHAT and FQNNGV. CDR3 length: 15 residues. The CDR3: CASSRSDGSLHGYTF. The CDR3 DNA is TGTGCCAGCAGCCGATCGGACGGTTCGCTCCATGGCTACACCTTC.